The 18 T cell receptor beta chains reported below all come from one sample, sequenced in a study of tumor-infiltrating lymphocytes in primary liver carcinoma. The researchers produced TCR beta cDNA from around 500 ng total RNA with a constant-region primer. Libraries covering TCR beta were generated through three nested multiplex PCR rounds (using a slightly modified ARM-PCR). Primers for the first two PCR rounds were TRBV1-TRBV30 forward primers and a C-beta reverse primer (roughly 10 cycles per round). One entry per CDR3 protein results from TCRdb running MiXCR on the multiplex PCR reads. Of approximately 88,000 distinct CDR3 sequences detected, about 73% appear once; the ten largest clones hold around 30%. The source material, about 17-31 mg of unsorted bulk tissue, was used to co-extract RNA and DNA. Sequences were obtained from tumor-adjacent normal liver tissue. These receptors were obtained from a middle-aged man with primary liver carcinoma and hepatitis B virus infection.

In its sample, this clonotype was seen once. One end of the junction does not line up with germline, which may come from a read error. The rearrangement uses TRBV29-1 and TRBJ1-1; D is unclear. CDR1 and CDR2 (germline): SQVTM, ANQGSEA. The CDR3 is 13 amino acids. The CDR3, as DNA: TGCAACGTTGACGCAACCACGAACACTGAAGCTTTCTTT. Its protein product is CNVDATTNTEAFF.

Concerning this clonotype itself: Mismatch with germline at one junction end may stem from a read error. CDR3 nucleotides: TGTGCCAGCAAAGGACAGGGTCACGCAGATACACAGTATTTT. It translates to CASKGQGHADTQYF. V usage is TRBV6-1 and J usage is TRBJ2-3; TRBD1 agrees at 8 bases. Germline CDR1 MNHNS, CDR2 SASEGT. The length of the CDR3 is 14 residues.

As concerns this clonotype: The junction differs from germline at one of its ends, possibly a read error. V gene TRBV6-1 combines with J gene TRBJ2-1; 9 bases are a match to TRBD2. This CDR3 is 17 amino acids long. The V gene's germline CDR1 is MNHNS and CDR2 SASEGT. CDR3 bases: TGCGCCAGCAGTGTCGCGGGAGGGCCTAAGACGATCGATGAGCAGTTCTTC. Encoded protein: CASSVAGGPKTIDEQFF.

The chain uses TRBV2 and TRBJ2-3; D possibly corresponds to TRBD2 (5 bases). The ends were cut back, 6 bases at V and 2 bases at J, with 15 bases in the middle. Germline V gives CDR1 SNHLY, CDR2 FYNNEI. The CDR3 is 15 residues long. The CDR3 sequence is CASRTPLGDTDTQYF. The CDR3, as DNA: TGTGCCAGCAGGACCCCTCTGGGAGACACAGATACGCAGTATTTT.

Notes on this clonotype: One base away lies a much larger clone, so this may be a sequencing read error. The rearrangement uses TRBV4-1 and TRBJ2-7; 7 bases map to TRBD2. Trimming at V came to 1 base and at J to 3 bases, leaving 6 bases not matched to a gene. In germline, CDR1 is MGHRA, CDR2 YSYEKL. The CDR3 totals 15 residues. CDR3 amino acids: CASSQGLGGFYEQYF. The CDR3 nucleotides read TGCGCCAGCAGCCAAGGTCTGGGGGGGTTCTACGAGCAGTACTTC.

On this clonotype itself: A clone one base away is much larger, so this may be a read error. This likely comes from a read error, as the CDR3 has no conserved phenylalanine or tryptophan at its end. V gene TRBV12-3 or TRBV12-4 combines with J gene TRBJ2-7, with no clear D. The CDR3 length is 13 residues. Trimming cost V 8 bases and J 2 bases, with 13 bases left between them. The CDR3: CASALGRTYEQYI. The CDR3 DNA sequence: TGTGCCAGCGCTTTGGGCCGAACCTACGAGCAGTACATC.

Comments on this clonotype: With a much larger clone just one base away, this may be a read error. The final CDR3 position lacks the conserved phenylalanine or tryptophan, pointing to a likely read error. The chain combines TRBV12-3 or TRBV12-4 with TRBJ2-5, with D uncertain. This CDR3 is 13 amino acids long. V lost 7 bases to trimming and J lost 5 bases, with 14 bases between them. The CDR3 bases are TGTGCCAGCACCCCCGGCCATGTGGAGACCCAGTACCTC. Its protein product is CASTPGHVETQYL.

In regard to this clonotype: One junction end does not reproduce the germline sequence, and a read error may be involved. This chain links TRBV11-1 with TRBJ2-1; 12 bases line up with TRBD2. The germline V gene encodes CDR1 SGHAT and CDR2 FQDESV (reference sequence). The CDR3 loop spans 15 amino acids. CDR3 sequence: CASSRLAGERNEQFF. The CDR3, as DNA: TGTGCTAGCAGCAGACTAGCGGGAGAGCGCAATGAGCAGTTCTTC.

Turning to this clonotype: An end of the junction differs from the germline gene, which may be a read error. The V gene is TRBV6-6, the J gene TRBJ1-2; weak D call: TRBD1 (5 bases). Germline V gene sequence: CDR1 MNHNY, CDR2 SVGAGI (reference sequence). The CDR3 extends over 12 amino acids. CDR3 sequence reads: CANSSQVYAYTF. CDR3 DNA sequence: TGTGCCAACAGTTCACAGGTCTATGCCTACACCTTC.

In the case of this clonotype: The final CDR3 position lacks the conserved phenylalanine or tryptophan, pointing to a likely read error. The chain is built from TRBV28 and TRBJ2-1, with TRBD2 matching over 9 bases. Germline V gene data show CDR1 as MDHEN and CDR2 as SYDVKM. The CDR3 totals 13 residues. The junction had 4 bases not matched to a gene; V was cut back by 5 bases and J by 8 bases. DNA for the CDR3: TGTGCCAGCAGTACCCGACTAGCGGATGAGCAGTTCTCC. Its protein is CASSTRLADEQFS.

This clonotype was observed many times. The CDR3 DNA is TGCAGCGTTGCCGATAGCAATCAGCCCCAGCATTTT. This encodes CSVADSNQPQHF. This chain connects TRBV29-1 to TRBJ1-5; the D is unclear. Trimming removed 4 bases from V and 0 bases from J, with 4 bases in between. The germline gives CDR1 SQVTM, CDR2 ANQGSEA. This CDR3 spans 12 amino acids.

This clonotype occurred many times. The chain joins TRBV12-3 or TRBV12-4 to TRBJ1-6; no firm D call. The CDR3 loop spans 14 amino acids. V lost 5 bases to trimming and J lost 4 bases, with 9 bases between them. CDR3 in amino acids: CASSPSGYNSPLHF. CDR3 sequence (DNA): TGTGCCAGCAGTCCGTCGGGATATAATTCACCCCTCCACTTT.

The sample holds one count of this clonotype. V usage is TRBV28 and J usage is TRBJ2-1; the match to TRBD2 covers 12 bases. V gave up 1 base and J gave up 8 bases; unmatched junction bases: 9. The CDR3 is 17 amino acids. The germline V gene has CDR1 MDHEN and CDR2 SYDVKM. The CDR3 is CASSLYGLAGGLDEQFF. The CDR3 DNA follows: TGTGCCAGCAGTTTATACGGTCTAGCGGGAGGGTTGGATGAGCAGTTCTTC. Complete variable domain (other parts from reference TRBV28 and TRBJ2-1): DVKVTQSSRYLVKRTGEKVFLECVQDMDHENMFWYRQDPGLGLRLIYFSYDVKMKEKGDIPEGYSVSREKKERFSLILESASTNQTSMYLCASSLYGLAGGLDEQFFGPGTRLTVL.

The genes are TRBV28 and TRBJ1-2; TRBD1 is a possible D gene (6 bases). V gave up 4 bases and J gave up 6 bases, with 9 bases separating them. There are 12 residues in the CDR3. The germline V gene encodes CDR1 MDHEN and CDR2 SYDVKM. CDR3 in amino acids: CASSSGANGYTF. In nucleotides, the CDR3 is TGTGCCAGCAGTTCGGGGGCGAATGGCTACACCTTC.

This clonotype was observed once. The genes are TRBV7-9 and TRBJ2-7, with 12 bases fitting TRBD2. V shed 10 bases, J shed 6 bases, and the junction held 10 bases outside the gene matches. The CDR3 extends over 14 amino acids. The germline CDR1 and CDR2 sequences are SEHNR and FQNEAQ (reference sequence). Here the CDR3 DNA reads TGTGCCAACACCACCGGGACTAGCGGGTCCGAGCAGTACTTC. Its translation is CANTTGTSGSEQYF.

In regard to this clonotype: One end of the junction fails to match germline, which may point to a read error. The chain combines TRBV6-1 with TRBJ2-7; TRBD2 might be the D (6 bases). CDR3 length: 15 residues. Germline CDR1 reads MNHNS; CDR2 reads SASEGT. The CDR3 DNA sequence: TGTGCCAGCAGTGAAGAAGGCGGCGGAGGGTACGAGCGGTACTTC. Translation gives CASSEEGGGGYERYF.

This clonotype was recorded only once. CDR3 in DNA: TGTGCCAGCAGTTGCTCGGGAGGGGGGGCGGATACGCAGTATTTT. The encoded protein is CASSCSGGGADTQYF. The chain carries TRBV6-5 and TRBJ2-3, with 8 bases aligning to TRBD2. Trimming at V came to 4 bases and at J to 6 bases, leaving 9 bases not matched to a gene. The CDR3 covers 15 residues. Germline V gives CDR1 MNHEY, CDR2 SVGAGI.

For this clonotype: This may be a read error, as it is one base from a much larger clone. The V gene is TRBV29-1, the J gene TRBJ2-4, with D possibly matching TRBD2 (6 bases). CDR3 size: 13 residues. The germline CDR1 and CDR2 sequences are SQVTM and ANQGSEA. The CDR3 nucleotides are TGCAACGCCTCGGGACTAGCCAAAAACATTCAGTACTTC. Amino acid sequence: CNASGLAKNIQYF.